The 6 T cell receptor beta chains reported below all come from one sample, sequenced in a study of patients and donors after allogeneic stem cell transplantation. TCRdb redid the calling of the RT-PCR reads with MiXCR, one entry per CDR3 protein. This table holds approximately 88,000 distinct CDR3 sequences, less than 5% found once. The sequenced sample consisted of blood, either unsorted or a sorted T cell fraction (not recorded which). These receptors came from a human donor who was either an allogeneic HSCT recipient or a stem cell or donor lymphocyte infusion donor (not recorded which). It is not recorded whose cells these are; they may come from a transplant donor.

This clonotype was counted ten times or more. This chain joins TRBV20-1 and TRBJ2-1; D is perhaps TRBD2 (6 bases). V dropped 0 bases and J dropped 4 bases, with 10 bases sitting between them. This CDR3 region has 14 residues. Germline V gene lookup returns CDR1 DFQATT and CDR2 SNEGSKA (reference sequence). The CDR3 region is CSARESGRYNEQFF. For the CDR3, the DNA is TGCAGTGCTAGAGAGAGCGGGCGTTACAATGAGCAGTTCTTC.

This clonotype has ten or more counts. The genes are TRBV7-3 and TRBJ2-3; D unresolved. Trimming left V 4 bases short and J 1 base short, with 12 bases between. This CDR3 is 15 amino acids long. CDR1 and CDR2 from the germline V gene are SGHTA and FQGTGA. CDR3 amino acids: CASSSTSTGTDTQYF. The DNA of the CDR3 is TGTGCCAGCAGCTCAACAAGTACAGGCACAGATACGCAGTATTTT.

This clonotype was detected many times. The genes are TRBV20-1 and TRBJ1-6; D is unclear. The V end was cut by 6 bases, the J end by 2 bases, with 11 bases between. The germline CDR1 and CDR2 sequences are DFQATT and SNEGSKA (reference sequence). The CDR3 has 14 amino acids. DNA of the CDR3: TGCAGTGCGTACCGGAGGACCTATAATTCACCCCTCCACTTT. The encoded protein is CSAYRRTYNSPLHF.

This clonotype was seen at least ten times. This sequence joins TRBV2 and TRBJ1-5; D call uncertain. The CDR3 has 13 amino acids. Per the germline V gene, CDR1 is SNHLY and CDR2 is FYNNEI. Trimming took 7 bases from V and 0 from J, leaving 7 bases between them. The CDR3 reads CASMRDSNQPQHF. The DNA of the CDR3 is TGTGCCAGCATGCGGGATAGCAATCAGCCCCAGCATTTT.

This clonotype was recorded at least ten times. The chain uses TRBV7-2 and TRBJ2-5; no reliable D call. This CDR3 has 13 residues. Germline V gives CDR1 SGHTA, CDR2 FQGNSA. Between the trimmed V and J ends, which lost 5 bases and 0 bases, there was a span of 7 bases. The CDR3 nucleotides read TGTGCCAGCAGCCGGACGTACCAAGAGACCCAGTACTTC. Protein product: CASSRTYQETQYF.

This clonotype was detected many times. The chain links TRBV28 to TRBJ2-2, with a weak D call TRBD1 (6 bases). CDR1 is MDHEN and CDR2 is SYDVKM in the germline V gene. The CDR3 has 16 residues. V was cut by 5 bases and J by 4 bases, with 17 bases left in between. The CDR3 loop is CASSPGQSKGTGELFF. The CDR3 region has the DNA TGTGCCAGCAGTCCAGGACAGTCCAAGGGCACCGGGGAGCTGTTTTTT.